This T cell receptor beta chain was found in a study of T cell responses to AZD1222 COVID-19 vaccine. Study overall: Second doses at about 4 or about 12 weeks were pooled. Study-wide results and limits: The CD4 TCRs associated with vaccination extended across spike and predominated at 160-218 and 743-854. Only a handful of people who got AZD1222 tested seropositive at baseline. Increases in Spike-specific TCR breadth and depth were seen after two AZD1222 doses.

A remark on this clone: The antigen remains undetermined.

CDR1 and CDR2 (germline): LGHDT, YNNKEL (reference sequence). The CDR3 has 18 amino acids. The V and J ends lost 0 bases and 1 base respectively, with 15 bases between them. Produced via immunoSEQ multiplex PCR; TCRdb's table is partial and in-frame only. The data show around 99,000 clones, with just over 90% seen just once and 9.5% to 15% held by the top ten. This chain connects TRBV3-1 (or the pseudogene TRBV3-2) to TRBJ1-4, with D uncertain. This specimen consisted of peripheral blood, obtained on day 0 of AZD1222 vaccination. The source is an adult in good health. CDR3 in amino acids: CASSQDLVGSETNEKLFF. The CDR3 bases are TGTGCCAGCAGCCAAGATCTTGTAGGGTCTGAAACTAATGAAAAACTGTTTTTT.